This T cell receptor (beta chain) was profiled in a study of blood T cell repertoires in COVID-19. This clone was observed once. CDR1 is MNHEY and CDR2 is SMNVEV in the germline V gene (reference sequence). The CDR3 extends over 15 amino acids. Profiled with immunoSEQ multiplex PCR; TCRdb holds only in-frame clones, not every one. The top ten hold 2% to 2.5% of the sample, which has roughly 240,000 clones, about 79% seen once. The sequenced material came from peripheral blood. The chain uses TRBV27 and TRBJ2-7; the match to TRBD1 covers 9 bases. The origin of this receptor is a man aged 40-49 years who had recovered from COVID-19. The chain's CDR3 is CAPAQDRGSGIEQYF. CDR3 nucleotide sequence: TGTGCGCCAGCACAGGACAGGGGATCGGGAATCGAGCAGTACTTC.